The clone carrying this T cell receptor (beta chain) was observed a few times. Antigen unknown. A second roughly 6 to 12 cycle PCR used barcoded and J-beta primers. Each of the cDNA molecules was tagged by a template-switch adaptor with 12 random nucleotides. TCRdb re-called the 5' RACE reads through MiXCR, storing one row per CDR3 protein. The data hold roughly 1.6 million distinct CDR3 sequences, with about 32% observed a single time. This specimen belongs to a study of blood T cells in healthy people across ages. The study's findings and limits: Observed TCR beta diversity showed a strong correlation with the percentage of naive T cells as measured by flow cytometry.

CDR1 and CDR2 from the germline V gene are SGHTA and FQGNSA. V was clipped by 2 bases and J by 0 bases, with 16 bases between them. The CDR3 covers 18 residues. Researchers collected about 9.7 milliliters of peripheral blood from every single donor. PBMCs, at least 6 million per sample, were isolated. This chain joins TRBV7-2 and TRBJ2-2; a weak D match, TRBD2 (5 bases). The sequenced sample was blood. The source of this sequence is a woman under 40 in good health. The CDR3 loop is CASSLWRLGPPNTGELFF. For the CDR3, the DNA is TGTGCCAGCAGCTTATGGAGGCTAGGGCCCCCGAACACCGGGGAGCTGTTTTTT.